The 21 T cell receptor beta chains below come from one sample, sequenced in a study of memory CD4+ T cells and cytomegalovirus serostatus. Single viable CD3+CD4+CD8-CD45RO+ cells were sorted as the memory CD4+ T cells. The repertoire was sequenced with immunoSEQ multiplex PCR; TCRdb's copy has only in-frame clones and lacks some. The table includes about 60,000 clones, about 68% detected once. Sequencing was performed on memory CD4+ T cells from blood. These TCRs come from an adult in good health and CMV-seropositive.

The CDR3 reads CASSKRQGYEQYF. The CDR3 DNA follows: TGTGCCAGCAGTAAAAGACAGGGCTACGAGCAGTACTTC. The V gene is TRBV27, the J gene TRBJ2-7; 7 bases map to TRBD1. Germline CDR1 and CDR2: MNHEY and SMNVEV (reference sequence). V was clipped by 5 bases and J by 3 bases; unmatched bases: 4. This CDR3 spans 13 amino acids.

The gene calls are TRBV10-3 and TRBJ2-7, with D tentatively TRBD2 (5 bases). The germline V gene encodes CDR1 ENHRY and CDR2 SYGVKD. The CDR3 has 13 residues. V dropped 0 bases and J dropped 4 bases, with 7 bases sitting between them. CDR3 sequence (DNA): TGTGCCATCAGTGAGTCGACTACGTACGAGCAGTACGTC. This gives the protein CAISESTTYEQYV.

Here the CDR3 DNA reads TGTGCCAGTAGTGCGGGCCTCTCTGGAAACACCATATATTTT. This encodes CASSAGLSGNTIYF. The rearrangement joins TRBV19 to TRBJ1-3; D remains unclear. The CDR3 totals 14 residues. The germline V gene encodes CDR1 LNHDA and CDR2 SQIVND (reference sequence). Trimming removed 5 bases at V and 0 bases at J, with 8 bases between.

The chain links TRBV7-9 to TRBJ2-1; 9 bases agree with TRBD2. CDR3 length equals 15 residues. CDR1 SEHNR and CDR2 FQNEAQ come from the germline V gene (reference sequence). Germline trimming cut 5 bases from V and 10 bases from J; bases unmatched to any gene: 12. CDR3 protein: CASSPWEGLASEQFF. The CDR3 DNA is TGTGCCAGCAGCCCCTGGGAGGGACTAGCTTCCGAGCAGTTCTTC.

V and J are TRBV2 and TRBJ2-1; D gene uncertain. V lost 4 bases to trimming and J lost 4 bases, with 5 bases between them. Germline CDR1 and CDR2: SNHLY and FYNNEI. The CDR3 is 12 residues long. The CDR3 bases are TGTGCCAGCAGTGGCCAATACAATGAGCAGTTCTTC. It encodes CASSGQYNEQFF. The complete variable domain, with remaining parts taken from reference TRBV2 and TRBJ2-1, reads EPEVTQTPSHQVTQMGQEVILRCVPISNHLYFYWYRQILGQKVEFLVSFYNNEISEKSEIFDDQFSVERPDGSNFTLKIRSTKLEDSAMYFCASSGQYNEQFFGPGTRLTVL.

The rearrangement joins TRBV28 to TRBJ2-1, with 10 bases that match TRBD2. CDR3 size: 14 residues. V trimming: 6 bases; J trimming: 8 bases; junction bases outside the gene matches: 7. Germline V gene data show CDR1 as MDHEN and CDR2 as SYDVKM. The DNA for the CDR3 is TGTGCCAGCAGGTTAGCGGGAGGACCCGATGAGCAGTTCTTC. Amino acids: CASRLAGGPDEQFF.

The chain recombines TRBV10-3 with TRBJ2-7, with 7 positions matching TRBD1. There are 13 residues in the CDR3. The germline gives CDR1 ENHRY, CDR2 SYGVKD. The junction had 2 bases not matched to a gene; V was cut back by 5 bases and J by 1 base. Written as DNA, the CDR3 is TGTGCCATCAGTACAGGGGATTCCTACGAGCAGTACGTC. The encoded protein is CAISTGDSYEQYV.

This sequence joins TRBV30 and TRBJ1-3; TRBD1 is a possible D gene (5 bases). Germline V lookup: CDR1 GTSNPN, CDR2 SVGIG (reference sequence). V was clipped by 8 bases and J by 0 bases, with 14 bases between them. The CDR3 runs to 14 residues. The CDR3 sequence is CARTGRDSGNTIYF. The CDR3 DNA reads as TGTGCCCGGACGGGACGGGACTCTGGAAACACCATATATTTT.

The chain employs TRBV6-6 and TRBJ2-3; D gene unclear. CDR3 length equals 15 residues. Germline V gives CDR1 MNHNY, CDR2 SVGAGI (reference sequence). V lost 6 bases and J 0 bases, leaving 13 bases between the germline ends. CDR3 in amino acids: CASRPRTGSTDTQYF. CDR3 in DNA: TGTGCCAGCAGGCCCCGCACGGGTAGCACAGATACGCAGTATTTT.

This chain uses TRBV29-1 with TRBJ1-4, with a weak D call TRBD1 (6 bases). Trimming took 7 bases from V and 7 from J, leaving 19 bases between them. The CDR3 totals 14 residues. From germline, CDR1 is SQVTM and CDR2 ANQGSEA. As DNA, the CDR3 is TGCAGCGCGGGGGGCGGGAACTCGGGTGAAAAACTGTTTTTT. Protein: CSAGGGNSGEKLFF.

The CDR3 sequence is CASSPAGDPYNEQFF. As DNA, the CDR3 is TGTGCCAGCAGCCCAGCGGGGGACCCGTACAATGAGCAGTTCTTC. This sequence joins TRBV28 and TRBJ2-1; 8 bases are shared with TRBD2. V lost 6 bases and J lost 4; bases outside the gene matches: 8. The CDR3 has 15 amino acids. CDR1 and CDR2 (germline): MDHEN, SYDVKM.

The CDR3 DNA reads TGTGCCAGCTCACCCCTAATGTCGGGGACAACTAATGAAAAACTGTTTTTT. Protein sequence: CASSPLMSGTTNEKLFF. The J gene is TRBJ1-4, the V gene TRBV18; D gene uncertain. Trimming pared 3 bases from V and 0 bases from J, leaving 14 bases between. This CDR3 has 17 residues. Germline CDR1 KGHSH, CDR2 LQKENI.

This clone appeared once. The chain links TRBV6-5 to TRBJ2-7; 11 bases match TRBD2. V was pared by 5 bases and J by 6 bases, with 9 bases of the junction left unmatched. This CDR3 has 15 residues. The germline V gene has CDR1 MNHEY and CDR2 SVGAGI. CDR3 residues: CASSPTSGTRSEQYF. CDR3 DNA: TGTGCCAGCAGTCCGACTAGCGGGACAAGGAGCGAGCAGTACTTC.

This sequence joins TRBV6-6 and TRBJ1-1, with D perhaps matching TRBD1 (5 bases). This CDR3 has 12 residues. V shed 7 bases and J shed 8 bases, with 14 bases lying between them. Germline CDR1 MNHNY, CDR2 SVGAGI (reference sequence). The CDR3 region is CASTHTRGEAFF. The DNA for the CDR3 is TGTGCCAGCACCCACACCCGGGGGGAAGCTTTCTTT.

This rearrangement joins TRBV20-1 to TRBJ1-1; D may be TRBD1 (5 bases). The CDR3 spans 11 residues. V dropped 5 bases and J dropped 7 bases, with 11 bases sitting between them. Germline V lookup: CDR1 DFQATT, CDR2 SNEGSKA (reference sequence). The CDR3 is CSAPRQSEAFF. The CDR3 coding sequence is TGCAGTGCTCCTCGACAGAGTGAAGCTTTCTTT.

This rearrangement joins TRBV9 to TRBJ2-1; TRBD2 aligns across 8 bases. From germline, CDR1 is SGDLS and CDR2 YYNGEE. V lost 3 bases, J lost 7 bases, and 9 bases stayed unmatched. The CDR3 runs 15 residues. CDR3 bases: TGTGCCAGCAGCGCCGGGGACGTAGCGGGGAATGAGCAGTTCTTC. Translating gives CASSAGDVAGNEQFF.

This clone was seen more than once but under ten times. The chain couples TRBV5-8 to TRBJ2-7; D call uncertain. Germline assignment: CDR1 SGHTS and CDR2 YDEGEE. Trimming took 3 bases from V and 0 from J, leaving 13 bases between them. The CDR3 spans 15 residues. The DNA for the CDR3 is TGTGCCAGCAGCTCCGGAAGGACGGTCTCCTACGAGCAGTACTTC. Translation: CASSSGRTVSYEQYF. The full variable domain, completed using reference TRBV5-8 and TRBJ2-7, is EAGVTQSPTHLIKTRGQQATLRCSPISGHTSVYWYQQALGLGLQFLLWYDEGEERNRGNFPPRFSGRQFPNYSSELNVNALELEDSALYLCASSSGRTVSYEQYFGPGTRLTVT.

The rearrangement joins TRBV7-9 to TRBJ2-7; possible D gene TRBD1, 8 bases. The CDR3 length is 14 residues. The V end lost 5 bases, the J end lost 7 bases, and 18 bases lay between the germline ends. CDR1 is SEHNR and CDR2 is FQNEAQ in the germline V gene (reference sequence). CDR3 sequence: CASSPRTGRGEQYF. The CDR3 region has the DNA TGTGCCAGCAGCCCTCGGACAGGGAGGGGAGAGCAGTACTTC. The full variable domain, completed using reference TRBV7-9 and TRBJ2-7, is DTGVSQNPRHKITKRGQNVTFRCDPISEHNRLYWYRQTLGQGPEFLTYFQNEAQLEKSRLLSDRFSAERPKGSFSTLEIQRTEQGDSAMYLCASSPRTGRGEQYFGPGTRLTVT.

This clone was seen only once. The chain is built from TRBV18 and TRBJ2-5, with 7 positions matching TRBD2. This CDR3 has 17 amino acids. Trimming took 0 bases from V and 2 from J; bases not matched to a gene: 9. The germline gives CDR1 KGHSH, CDR2 LQKENI. This chain's CDR3 is CASSPPDLAEGQETQYF. The DNA for the CDR3 is TGTGCCAGCTCACCACCGGATCTAGCGGAGGGACAAGAGACCCAGTACTTC.

This clone was found a few times. The chain couples TRBV29-1 to TRBJ1-3; possibly TRBD1 for D (6 bases). The CDR3 sequence is 13 residues long. V lost 6 bases, J lost 8 bases, and 17 bases lay in between. CDR1 is SQVTM, CDR2 ANQGSEA, per germline. The CDR3 DNA is TGCAGCGTCCAAGGCTTACAGGGCCACACCATATATTTT. It yields the protein CSVQGLQGHTIYF.

The chain couples TRBV5-4 to TRBJ2-3; D not resolved. Germline V gives CDR1 SGHNT, CDR2 YYREEE (reference sequence). The CDR3 sequence is 14 residues long. The V end was cut by 6 bases, the J end by 6 bases, with 17 bases between. The CDR3 DNA follows: TGTGCCAGCACCCCCGACCTGGGCAAGGATACGCAGTATTTT. This codes for CASTPDLGKDTQYF.